This TCR beta chain was recorded in a study of shared clonotypes between healthy human individuals. Overall study context: A few men and a couple of women, aged 18 to 49, were donors.

Clones were read by immunoSEQ multiplex PCR, and TCRdb kept only the in-frame ones, dropping some. This table has over a million clones, roughly 98% appearing once. With V trimmed by 7 bases and J by 0 bases, 12 bases remained unmatched. CDR3 length: 16 amino acids. Germline values: CDR1 GTSNPN, CDR2 SVGIG (reference sequence). The genes are TRBV30 and TRBJ2-4; 7 bases fit TRBD2. The sequenced sample consisted of naive CD4+ T cells sorted from blood. As for subset: CD45RA+ positively selected. This TCR came from a man in his thirties or forties in good health. The CDR3 region has the DNA TGTGCCTTGACGACTAAGGGAGGGTTAGCCAAAAACATTCAGTACTTC. It yields the protein CALTTKGGLAKNIQYF.